Listed here are 7 T cell receptor beta chains from one sample, sequenced in a study of T cells after yellow fever vaccination. TCRdb reprocessed the 5' RACE reads with MiXCR, giving one entry per CDR3 protein. This repertoire shows 200,000 to 300,000 distinct CDR3 sequences, 6% to 8% found once; its top ten account for approximately 0.99%. The specimen was CD4+ T cells sorted from PBMCs, collected on the day of the yellow fever booster vaccination. The receptors come from a man in his thirties or forties who received the YFV17D yellow fever vaccine.

This clonotype occurred many times. This chain joins TRBV7-2 and TRBJ2-7; D uncertain. Germline V gives CDR1 SGHTA, CDR2 FQGNSA. The V gene lost 6 bases and the J gene lost 5 bases, with 17 bases spanning the gap. There are 14 residues in the CDR3. The CDR3 sequence: CASSSFGIGNEQYF. CDR3 nucleotide sequence: TGTGCCAGCAGTTCCTTTGGAATAGGCAACGAGCAGTACTTC.

The chain recombines TRBV20-1 with TRBJ2-1, with 11 nucleotides matching TRBD2. The V gene end was trimmed by 0 bases and the J gene end by 4 bases; junction bases not matched to a gene: 5. Germline CDR1 is DFQATT and CDR2 is SNEGSKA (reference sequence). CDR3 length equals 16 residues. The CDR3, as DNA: TGCAGTGCTAGAGATGCTAGCGGGAGGTTTTACAATGAGCAGTTCTTC. It is translated as CSARDASGRFYNEQFF.

In this sample, this clonotype turned up many times. The gene calls are TRBV2 and TRBJ2-2; 7 bases agree with TRBD2. The ends lost 6 bases at V and 4 bases at J; junction bases unmatched: 8. The CDR3 is 15 residues long. The V gene's germline CDR1 is SNHLY and CDR2 FYNNEI. This CDR3 is CASSATSSFTGELFF. The CDR3 coding sequence is TGTGCCAGCAGCGCGACTAGCTCCTTCACCGGGGAGCTGTTTTTT.

This clonotype was counted many times. This sequence joins TRBV7-6 and TRBJ2-5; 10 bases are shared with TRBD1. The CDR3 has 15 residues. Germline CDR1 is SGHVS and CDR2 is FNYEAQ. The J segment lost 5 bases and the V segment lost 2 bases, leaving 5 bases of the junction unmatched. CDR3 residues: CASSLTTGGQETQYF. CDR3 DNA: TGTGCCAGCAGCTTAACGACAGGGGGCCAGGAGACCCAGTACTTC.

A few counts support this clonotype. The gene calls are TRBV6-5 and TRBJ2-7, with a tentative D call TRBD1 (6 bases). Trimming removed 2 bases from V and 1 base from J, with 15 bases in between. The CDR3 consists of 16 residues. CDR1 is MNHEY and CDR2 is SVGAGI in the germline V gene. CDR3: CASSYPQGLQSYEQYF. For the CDR3, the DNA is TGTGCCAGCAGTTACCCGCAGGGGCTGCAGTCCTACGAGCAGTACTTC.

This clonotype occurred a few times. The V call is TRBV11-3, the J call TRBJ2-2; no reliable D call. CDR1 and CDR2 (germline): SGHNT, YENEEA. This CDR3 spans 12 amino acids. V was trimmed by 3 bases and J by 8 bases, leaving 7 bases between them. The CDR3 nucleotides read TGTGCCAGCAGCTTGTGGTCGGGGGAGCTGTTTTTT. It translates to CASSLWSGELFF.

The gene calls are TRBV28 and TRBJ2-3; TRBD2 agrees at 11 bases. The CDR3 is 13 residues long. The germline gives CDR1 MDHEN, CDR2 SYDVKM. Unmatched junction bases numbered 3, after V lost 8 bases and J lost 5 bases. The CDR3 reads CASVTSGRDTQYF. The CDR3, as DNA: TGTGCCAGCGTTACTAGCGGGAGAGATACGCAGTATTTT.